The 27 T cell receptor beta chains presented below share a single source sample, sequenced in a study of T cells expressing NK-cell markers. Using the 5' RACE reads, TCRdb records one entry per CDR3 protein without DNA. The data show 440,000 or so distinct CDR3 sequences, and the top ten clones hold 7.3%. Sequenced input: blood T cells: a sorted CD56 or NKG2C T cell subset, CD4+ or CD8+ T cells, or bulk PBMC T cells (not recorded which). All receptors derive from a woman aged 18 to 75 in good health.

The chain couples TRBV12-3 or TRBV12-4 to TRBJ1-6. This CDR3 is built from 16 residues. The CDR3 reads CASSLDSGSYNSPLHF.

The V gene is TRBV12-3 or TRBV12-4, the J gene TRBJ2-5; TCRdb's assignment of TRBD1 cannot be checked, as there is no DNA. This CDR3 comprises 13 residues. The CDR3 sequence: CASSPTGGETQYF.

V is TRBV5-4 and J is TRBJ2-3; TCRdb's D gene call, TRBD1, goes unchecked for lack of DNA. CDR1 SGHNT and CDR2 YYREEE come from the germline V gene (reference sequence). CDR3 length equals 13 residues. CDR3 sequence: CASSRPPTDTQYF.

V gene TRBV7-2 combines with J gene TRBJ2-5; no DNA is available, so the TRBD2 call from TCRdb remains unchecked. Germline values: CDR1 SGHTA, CDR2 FQGNSA. CDR3 length: 16 residues. CDR3 region: CASSLDFPSLGETQYF.

This chain joins TRBV12-3 or TRBV12-4 and TRBJ2-7; the D call from TCRdb, TRBD1, cannot be confirmed without DNA. This CDR3 is 13 amino acids long. This CDR3 reads CASSLDRRLEQYF.

The chain uses TRBV28 and TRBJ2-2. The CDR3 runs to 11 residues. The germline V gene has CDR1 MDHEN and CDR2 SYDVKM. The CDR3 region is CARRLTGELFF.

This chain uses TRBV27 with TRBJ2-1; TCRdb's D call of TRBD1 is untestable without DNA. The CDR3 extends over 13 amino acids. Germline CDR1 is MNHEY and CDR2 is SMNVEV (reference sequence). CDR3 protein: CASSPLGWSEQFF.

This chain's CDR3 is CSASGLGWTGELFF. The rearrangement joins TRBV20-1 to TRBJ2-2; the D call from TCRdb, TRBD1, cannot be confirmed without DNA. CDR3 length: 14 residues. Germline values: CDR1 DFQATT, CDR2 SNEGSKA (reference sequence).

The V call is TRBV20-1, the J call TRBJ2-2; the TRBD1 assignment by TCRdb is unverifiable without DNA. CDR1 and CDR2 from the germline V gene are DFQATT and SNEGSKA (reference sequence). The CDR3 loop spans 17 amino acids. The CDR3 loop is CSAWGLSLTPGTGELFF.

The V call is TRBV12-3 or TRBV12-4, the J call TRBJ2-1; checking the TCRdb D call of TRBD2 is not possible without DNA. The CDR3 loop spans 15 amino acids. The CDR3 here is CASSLGRVDYNEQFF.

The V and J genes are TRBV9 and TRBJ2-7; TCRdb designates TRBD1, a call that cannot be tested without DNA. CDR1 is SGDLS and CDR2 is YYNGEE in the germline V gene. There are 14 residues in the CDR3. Here the CDR3 reads CASSDRDRAYEQYF.

The V and J genes are TRBV12-3 or TRBV12-4 and TRBJ1-5; TCRdb calls TRBD1, which cannot be checked without DNA. This CDR3 has 13 residues. CDR3 protein: CASSLGQREPQYF.

The rearrangement uses TRBV9 and TRBJ1-1. This CDR3 has 14 residues. Germline V gene data show CDR1 as SGDLS and CDR2 as YYNGEE. The CDR3 here is CASSAPGANTEAFF.

The V gene is TRBV20-1, the J gene TRBJ2-7; lacking DNA, the TRBD1 call made by TCRdb goes unchecked. The CDR3 contains 15 residues. Germline lookup yields CDR1 DFQATT and CDR2 SNEGSKA (reference sequence). The CDR3 reads CSAIPPPRGFYEQYF.

V gene TRBV9 combines with J gene TRBJ2-1; no DNA is available, so the TRBD2 call from TCRdb remains unchecked. Germline V CDR1 and CDR2: SGDLS, YYNGEE. There are 21 residues in the CDR3. This chain's CDR3 is CASSPRLGGLAGEVSYNEQFF. Full variable domain (remainder filled in from reference TRBV9 and TRBJ2-1): DSGVTQTPKHLITATGQRVTLRCSPRSGDLSVYWYQQSLDQGLQFLIQYYNGEERAKGNILERFSAQQFPDLHSELNLSSLELGDSALYFCASSPRLGGLAGEVSYNEQFFGPGTRLTVL.

The chain couples TRBV14 to TRBJ2-6. The CDR3 has 17 amino acids. Per the germline V gene, CDR1 is SGHDN and CDR2 is FVKESK. The CDR3 protein is CASSQNPVGAGANVLTF.

V is TRBV9 and J is TRBJ2-2; the TCRdb D gene call, TRBD1, has no DNA to confirm it. CDR3 length: 16 amino acids. Per germline, CDR1 SGDLS and CDR2 YYNGEE. CDR3 sequence: CASSVVPGANTGELFF.

The V call is TRBV20-1, the J call TRBJ2-2; the TCRdb call, TRBD2, lacks DNA for checking. From germline, CDR1 is DFQATT and CDR2 SNEGSKA (reference sequence). The CDR3 consists of 15 residues. The CDR3 loop is CSASRGLAWTGELFF.

V is TRBV7-2 and J is TRBJ1-2; TCRdb designates TRBD1, a call that cannot be tested without DNA. The length of the CDR3 is 13 residues. Germline values: CDR1 SGHTA, CDR2 FQGNSA. The CDR3 is CASSLGTGGYYTF.

V and J are TRBV5-1 and TRBJ2-1; the D call of TRBD2 rests on TCRdb alone, since no DNA is present to check it. The CDR3 contains 19 residues. CDR1 and CDR2 from the germline V gene are SGHRS and YFSETQ. CDR3 region: CASRISTSGGPSSYNEQFF.

The gene calls are TRBV28 and TRBJ2-1; the D call from TCRdb, TRBD2, cannot be confirmed without DNA. Germline CDR1 is MDHEN and CDR2 is SYDVKM. The CDR3 runs 18 residues. The CDR3 sequence: CASKPGLAGVNSYNEQFF.

V is TRBV4-3 and J is TRBJ2-2; TCRdb designates TRBD1, a call that cannot be tested without DNA. Germline V gives CDR1 LGHNA, CDR2 YSLEER. The CDR3 runs 16 residues. The CDR3: CASSQVPGQGGGELFF.

V is TRBV12-3 or TRBV12-4 and J is TRBJ2-7; with no DNA, the TCRdb D assignment of TRBD2 cannot be verified. The CDR3 is 18 amino acids. This CDR3 reads CASSTLFSGGRYAHEQYF.

The chain joins TRBV20-1 to TRBJ1-4; TCRdb reports TRBD1, a call that lacks DNA to check it against. The CDR3 spans 14 residues. Germline V CDR1 and CDR2: DFQATT, SNEGSKA (reference sequence). CDR3 loop: CSASPGQGDEKLFF.

This chain joins TRBV12-3 or TRBV12-4 and TRBJ2-5; TCRdb calls TRBD1, which cannot be checked without DNA. The CDR3 consists of 13 residues. CDR3 sequence reads: CASSSTGRGDQYF.

The CDR3 sequence: CASSLEGPETQYF. This chain connects TRBV28 to TRBJ2-5; absent DNA, TCRdb's TRBD2 call cannot be checked. The CDR3 has 13 residues. The germline gives CDR1 MDHEN, CDR2 SYDVKM.

The chain couples TRBV5-4 to TRBJ2-1; TCRdb reports TRBD2, a call that lacks DNA to check it against. Germline CDR1 and CDR2: SGHNT and YYREEE (reference sequence). The CDR3 length is 12 residues. The CDR3 is CASSRSVNEQFF.